The present TCR beta chain was sequenced within a study of post-analysis software for immune sequencing data. Across the whole study: Progressive-relapsing, secondary progressive and relapsing-remitting multiple sclerosis were among the disease courses included. Whole-study results and caveats: A significant reduction in normalized Chao1 diversity was observed in multiple sclerosis patients versus controls. Same-batch samples co-clustered strongly by F measure.

Unique molecular identifiers featured in each of the TCR beta cDNA libraries. TCRdb reprocessed the PCR reads with MiXCR, giving one entry per CDR3 protein. The data show roughly 800,000 distinct CDR3 sequences, 30% seen once. This clonotype has just one count. Its antigen is not identified. Input material: blood. The TCR originated in a girl between 5 and 17 years old with multiple sclerosis.

The CDR3, as DNA: TGTGCCAGCAGTTTATTAGCGGAGTCCTACGAGCAGTACTTC. It yields the protein CASSLLAESYEQYF. V is TRBV28 and J is TRBJ2-7; possible D gene TRBD2, 6 bases. Germline-derived CDR1 and CDR2 are MDHEN and SYDVKM. Between the trimmed V and J ends, which lost 1 base and 1 base, there was a span of 8 bases. This CDR3 has 14 residues.